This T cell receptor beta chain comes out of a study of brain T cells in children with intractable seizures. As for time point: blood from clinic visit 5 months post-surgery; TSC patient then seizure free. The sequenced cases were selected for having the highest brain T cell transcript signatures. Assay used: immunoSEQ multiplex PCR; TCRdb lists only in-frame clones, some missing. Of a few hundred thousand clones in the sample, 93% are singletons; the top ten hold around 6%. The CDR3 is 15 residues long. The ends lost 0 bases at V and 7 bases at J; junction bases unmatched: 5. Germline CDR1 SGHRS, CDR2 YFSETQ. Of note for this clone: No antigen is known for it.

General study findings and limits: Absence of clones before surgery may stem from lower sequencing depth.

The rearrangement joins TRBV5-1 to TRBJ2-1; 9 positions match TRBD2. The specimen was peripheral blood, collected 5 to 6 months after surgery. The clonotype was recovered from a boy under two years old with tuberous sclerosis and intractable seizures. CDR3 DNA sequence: TGCGCCAGCAGCTTGGATGCTAGCGGGGAAAATGAGCAGTTCTTC. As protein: CASSLDASGENEQFF.